The source of this T cell receptor (beta chain) is a study of immune cell composition in non-small cell lung cancer. Findings of the study overall: Squamous carcinomas (roughly 80%) more often had tumour-associated clones >0.5% than adenocarcinomas (roughly 33%).

The normal lung sample lay at least 3 cm, and maximally far, from the tumour. In the case of this clone: Its cognate antigen is unknown.

The repertoire was sequenced with immunoSEQ multiplex PCR; TCRdb's copy has only in-frame clones and lacks some. The data hold some 6,000 clones, with about 71% observed a single time. Germline V gives CDR1 SGHRS, CDR2 YFSETQ. The trim removed 4 bases at V and 6 bases at J, leaving 14 bases unmatched. This CDR3 contains 18 residues. Sequences were obtained from non-adjacent lung tissue. The chain has TRBV5-1 and TRBJ1-6, with TRBD1 matching over 9 bases. The receptor comes from a human donor with non-small cell lung cancer. The CDR3 sequence: CASSPGTGSWGTNSPLHF. The CDR3 nucleotides read TGCGCCAGCAGCCCAGGGACAGGGTCCTGGGGGACTAATTCACCCCTCCACTTT.